This TCR beta chain was obtained from a study of cytomegalovirus exposure and HLA in healthy donors. CDR3 length equals 14 residues. Germline loops: CDR1 SGHNT, CDR2 YENEEA. V lost 6 bases and J lost 4; bases outside the gene matches: 6. Using immunoSEQ multiplex PCR, the repertoire was profiled, and TCRdb retains in-frame clones only, with some absent. Found here are 180,000 or so clones, 65% to 90% of them singletons; the top ten hold around 15%. Only a few counts were recorded for this clone. The sample was PBMCs. This receptor was identified in a woman aged 25 to 39 in good health and CMV-seropositive. The rearrangement uses TRBV11-3 and TRBJ2-7, with 10 nucleotides matching TRBD1. CDR3 sequence (DNA): TGTGCCAGCAGTCACCGGGACAGGGGATACGAGCAGTACTTC. It translates to CASSHRDRGYEQYF.